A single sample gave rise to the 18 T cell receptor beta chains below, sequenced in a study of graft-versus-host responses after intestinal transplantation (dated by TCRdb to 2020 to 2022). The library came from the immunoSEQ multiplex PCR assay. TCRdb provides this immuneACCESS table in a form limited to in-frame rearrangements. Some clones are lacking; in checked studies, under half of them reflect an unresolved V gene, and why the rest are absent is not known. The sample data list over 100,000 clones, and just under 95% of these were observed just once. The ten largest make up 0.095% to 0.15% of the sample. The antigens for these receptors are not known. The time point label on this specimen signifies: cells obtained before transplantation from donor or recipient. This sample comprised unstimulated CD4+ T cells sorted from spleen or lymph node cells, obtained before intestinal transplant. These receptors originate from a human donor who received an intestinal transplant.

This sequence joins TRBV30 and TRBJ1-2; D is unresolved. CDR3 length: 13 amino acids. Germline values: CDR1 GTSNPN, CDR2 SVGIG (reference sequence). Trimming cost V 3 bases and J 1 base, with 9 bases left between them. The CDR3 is CAWSIQLNYGYTF. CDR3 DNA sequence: TGTGCCTGGAGCATACAGCTTAACTATGGCTACACCTTC.

CDR3 in DNA: TGTGCCAGCAGCCGCGAAAAAGGGAACCTCAATCAGCCCCAGCATTTT. Its translation: CASSREKGNLNQPQHF. The V gene is TRBV28, the J gene TRBJ1-5; D remains ambiguous. The CDR3 has 16 residues. Trimming removed 6 bases from V and 3 bases from J, with 18 bases in between. Germline CDR1 MDHEN, CDR2 SYDVKM.

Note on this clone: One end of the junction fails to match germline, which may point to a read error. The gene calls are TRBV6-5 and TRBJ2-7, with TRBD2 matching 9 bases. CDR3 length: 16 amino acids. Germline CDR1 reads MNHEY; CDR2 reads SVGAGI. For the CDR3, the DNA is TGTGCCAGCAGTTACTCGATACTAGCGGGCTCCTCCGAGCAGTACTTC. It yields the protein CASSYSILAGSSEQYF.

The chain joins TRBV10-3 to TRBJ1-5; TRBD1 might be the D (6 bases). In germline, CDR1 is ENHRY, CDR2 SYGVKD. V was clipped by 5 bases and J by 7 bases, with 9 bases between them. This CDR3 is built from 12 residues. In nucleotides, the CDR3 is TGTGCCATCAGTAAGGGGGGGCAGCCCCAGCATTTT. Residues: CAISKGGQPQHF.

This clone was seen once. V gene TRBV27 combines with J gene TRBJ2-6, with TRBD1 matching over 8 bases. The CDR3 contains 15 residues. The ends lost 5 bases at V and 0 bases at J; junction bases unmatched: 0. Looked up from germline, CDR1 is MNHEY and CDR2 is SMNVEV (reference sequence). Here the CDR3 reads CASSTGGSGANVLTF. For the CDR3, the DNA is TGTGCCAGCAGTACAGGGGGCTCTGGGGCCAACGTCCTGACTTTC.

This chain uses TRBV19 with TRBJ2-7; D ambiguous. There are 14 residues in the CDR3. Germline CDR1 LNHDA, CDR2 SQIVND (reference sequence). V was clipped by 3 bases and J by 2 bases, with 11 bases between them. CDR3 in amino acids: CASSMSSAPYEQYF. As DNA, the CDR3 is TGTGCCAGTAGTATGTCCAGCGCACCCTACGAGCAGTACTTC.

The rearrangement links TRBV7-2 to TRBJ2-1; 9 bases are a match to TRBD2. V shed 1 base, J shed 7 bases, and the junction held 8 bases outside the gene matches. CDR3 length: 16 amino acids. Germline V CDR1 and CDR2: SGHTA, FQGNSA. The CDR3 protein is CASSLGGGRAGNEQFF. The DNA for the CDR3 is TGTGCCAGCAGCTTAGGAGGCGGGAGGGCTGGGAATGAGCAGTTCTTC. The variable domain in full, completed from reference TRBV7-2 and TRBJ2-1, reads GAGVSQSPSNKVTEKGKDVELRCDPISGHTALYWYRQSLGQGLEFLIYFQGNSAPDKSGLPSDRFSAERTGGSVSTLTIQRTQQEDSAVYLCASSLGGGRAGNEQFFGPGTRLTVL.

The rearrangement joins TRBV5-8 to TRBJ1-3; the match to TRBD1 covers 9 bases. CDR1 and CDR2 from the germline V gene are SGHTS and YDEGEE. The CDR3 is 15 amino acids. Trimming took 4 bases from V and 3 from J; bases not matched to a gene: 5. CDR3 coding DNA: TGTGCCAGCAGCGTGGACAGGGGCGGTGGAAACACCATATATTTT. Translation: CASSVDRGGGNTIYF.

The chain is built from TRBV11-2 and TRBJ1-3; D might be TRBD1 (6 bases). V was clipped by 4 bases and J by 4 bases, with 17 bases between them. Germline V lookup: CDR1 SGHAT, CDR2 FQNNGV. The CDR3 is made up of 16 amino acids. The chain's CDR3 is CASSSNTLGQGNTIYF. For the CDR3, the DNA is TGTGCCAGCAGCTCGAACACCCTTGGACAGGGAAACACCATATATTTT.

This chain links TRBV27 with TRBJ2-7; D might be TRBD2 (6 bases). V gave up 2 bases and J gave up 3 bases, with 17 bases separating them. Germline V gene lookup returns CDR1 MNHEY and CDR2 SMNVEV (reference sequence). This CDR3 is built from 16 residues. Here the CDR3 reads CASSLKWAPGGYEQYF. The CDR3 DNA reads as TGTGCCAGCAGTTTAAAGTGGGCCCCCGGGGGCTACGAGCAGTACTTC.

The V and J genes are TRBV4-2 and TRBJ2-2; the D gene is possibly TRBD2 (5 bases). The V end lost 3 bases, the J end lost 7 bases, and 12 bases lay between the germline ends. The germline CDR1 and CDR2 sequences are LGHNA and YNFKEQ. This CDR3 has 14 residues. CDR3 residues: CASSQPGRGGELFF. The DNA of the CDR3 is TGTGCCAGCAGCCAGCCAGGACGGGGCGGGGAGCTGTTTTTT.

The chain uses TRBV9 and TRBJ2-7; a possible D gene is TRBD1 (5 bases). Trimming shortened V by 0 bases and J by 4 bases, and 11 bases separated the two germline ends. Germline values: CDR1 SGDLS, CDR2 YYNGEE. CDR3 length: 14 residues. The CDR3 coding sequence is TGTGCCAGCAGCGTAGGGTTGGACATTTACGAGCAGTACTTC. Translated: CASSVGLDIYEQYF.

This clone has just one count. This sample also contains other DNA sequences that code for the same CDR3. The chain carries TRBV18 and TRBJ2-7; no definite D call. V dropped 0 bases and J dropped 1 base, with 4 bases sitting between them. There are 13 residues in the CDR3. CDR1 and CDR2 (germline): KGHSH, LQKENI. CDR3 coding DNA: TGTGCCAGCTCACCACCGGAATCCTACGAGCAGTACTTC. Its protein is CASSPPESYEQYF.

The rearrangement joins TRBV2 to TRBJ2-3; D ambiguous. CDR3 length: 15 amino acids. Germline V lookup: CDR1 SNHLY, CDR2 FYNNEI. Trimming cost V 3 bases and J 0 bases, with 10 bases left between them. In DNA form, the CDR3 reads TGTGCCAGCAGTGAGAACATACCTAGCACAGATACGCAGTATTTT. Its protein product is CASSENIPSTDTQYF.

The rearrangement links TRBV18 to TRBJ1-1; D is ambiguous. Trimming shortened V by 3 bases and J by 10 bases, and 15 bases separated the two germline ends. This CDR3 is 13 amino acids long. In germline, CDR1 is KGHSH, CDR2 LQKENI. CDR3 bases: TGTGCCAGCTCACCCCAAGACGGAAGCGGAGCTTTCTTT. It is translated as CASSPQDGSGAFF.

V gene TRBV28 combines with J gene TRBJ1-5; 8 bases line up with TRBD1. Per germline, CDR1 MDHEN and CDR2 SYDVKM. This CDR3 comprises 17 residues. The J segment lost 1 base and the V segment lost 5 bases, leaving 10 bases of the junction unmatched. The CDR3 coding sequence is TGTGCCAGCAGTCTCAGGGGGCGCGGGTTAAGCAATCAGCCCCAGCATTTT. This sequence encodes CASSLRGRGLSNQPQHF. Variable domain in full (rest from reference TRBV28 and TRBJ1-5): DVKVTQSSRYLVKRTGEKVFLECVQDMDHENMFWYRQDPGLGLRLIYFSYDVKMKEKGDIPEGYSVSREKKERFSLILESASTNQTSMYLCASSLRGRGLSNQPQHFGDGTRLSIL.

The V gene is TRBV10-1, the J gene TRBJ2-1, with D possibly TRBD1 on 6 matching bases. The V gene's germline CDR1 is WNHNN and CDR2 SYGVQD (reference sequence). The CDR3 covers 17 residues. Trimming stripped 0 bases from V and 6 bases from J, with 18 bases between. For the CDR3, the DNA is TGCGCCAGCAGTGAGTCGGGAAGAGCGAGGGGGACCAATGAGCAGTTCTTC. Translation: CASSESGRARGTNEQFF.

The CDR3 bases are TGCGCCAGCAGCTTGGAAAGGGGGCAAAGGGAGACCCAGTACTTC. Its protein is CASSLERGQRETQYF. This chain uses TRBV5-1 with TRBJ2-5; 7 bases fit TRBD1. With 0 bases clipped from V and 5 bases from J, the junction kept 7 bases outside the gene matches. CDR1 and CDR2 from the germline V gene are SGHRS and YFSETQ. This CDR3 contains 15 residues.